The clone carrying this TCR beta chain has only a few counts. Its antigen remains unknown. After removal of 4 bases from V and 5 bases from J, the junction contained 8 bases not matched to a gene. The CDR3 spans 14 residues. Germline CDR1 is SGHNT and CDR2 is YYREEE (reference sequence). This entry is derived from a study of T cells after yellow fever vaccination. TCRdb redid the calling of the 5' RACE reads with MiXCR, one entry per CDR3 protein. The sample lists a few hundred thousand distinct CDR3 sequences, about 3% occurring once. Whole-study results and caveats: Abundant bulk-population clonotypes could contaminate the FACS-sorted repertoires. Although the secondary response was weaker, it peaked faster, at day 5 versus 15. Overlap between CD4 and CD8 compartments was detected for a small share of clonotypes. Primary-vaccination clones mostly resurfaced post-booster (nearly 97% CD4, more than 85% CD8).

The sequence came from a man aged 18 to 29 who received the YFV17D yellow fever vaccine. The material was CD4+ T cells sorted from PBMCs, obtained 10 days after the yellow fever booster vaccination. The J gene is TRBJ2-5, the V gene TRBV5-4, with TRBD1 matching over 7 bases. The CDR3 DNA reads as TGTGCCAGCAGCCAAGGGACAGAGGGGGAGACCCAGTACTTC. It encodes CASSQGTEGETQYF.